This is a list of T cell receptor beta chains from one sample in a study of PD-1 blockade in classical Hodgkin lymphoma. Repertoires were generated with immunoSEQ multiplex PCR, while TCRdb's copy carries only in-frame clones and drops some. The sample holds 35,000 to 40,000 clones, about 91% seen once. The specimen was peripheral blood mononuclear cells (PBMCs), collected before the second cycle of nivolumab. The receptors originated from a human donor with classical Hodgkin lymphoma. Each CDR3 is given with its conserved first and last residue. Each record gives: D gene, J gene, V gene, CDR3 protein. A D gene is named only where the DNA matches it firmly.

>TRBD2|TRBJ2-7|TRBV30
CAWTGTSGRRLTGSYEQYF
>-|TRBJ2-5|TRBV5-4
CASSLDRVLGETQYF
>-|TRBJ2-7|TRBV18
CASSPPSGSTYEQYF
>TRBD1|TRBJ2-7|TRBV4-1
CASSQDYLDRGLTQYF
>-|TRBJ2-7|TRBV5-1
CASREQANYEQYF
>-|TRBJ2-1|TRBV6-1
CASSDAMHSGQFF
>-|TRBJ1-1|TRBV18
CASSPGQMNTEAFF
>-|TRBJ1-1|TRBV28
CASSLTDGNTEAFF
>-|TRBJ1-3|TRBV10-1
CASRRPDPGNTIYF
>-|TRBJ2-3|TRBV9
CASSVPLSTDRPTDTQYF
>TRBD1|TRBJ2-4|TRBV7-9
CASSFLHRGAKNIQYF
>-|TRBJ2-7|TRBV18
CASSPRSAGYEQYF
>-|TRBJ2-7|TRBV5-1
CASSKSTGEQYF
>-|TRBJ1-5|TRBV6-5
CASRDSYNQPQHF
>TRBD1|TRBJ2-1|TRBV4-1
CASSHSGTGVGEQFF
>TRBD2|TRBJ2-7|TRBV6-1
CASSEAAGEVHEQYF
>-|TRBJ2-7|TRBV6-5
CASSYSDSIRQYF
>-|TRBJ1-2|TRBV5-1
CASSFTTTNYGYTF
>-|TRBJ2-7|TRBV7-9
CASSLGRQEEQYF
>-|TRBJ2-1|TRBV6-5
CASSYPGRGFNEQFF
>-|TRBJ2-1|TRBV19
CASSRGSPSSYNEQFF
>TRBD1|TRBJ1-5|TRBV19
CASSIGQGGNQPQHF
>-|TRBJ1-2|TRBV6-5
CASSTGNGYTF
>-|TRBJ2-3|TRBV7-8
CASSFPRGTQYF
>-|TRBJ2-2|TRBV6-5
CATMGPSSYTGELFF
>TRBD1|TRBJ2-1|TRBV7-9
CASRGTGNYNEQFF
>-|TRBJ2-7|TRBV6-5
CASSYYADPYEQYF
>TRBD2|TRBJ2-3|TRBV5-1
CASSLDLAGDTQYF
>-|TRBJ2-3|TRBV19
CASSIRVVAAFSTDTQYF
>TRBD1|TRBJ2-7|TRBV6-6
CASRPDRGTAEQYF
>TRBD2|TRBJ2-3|TRBV11-2
CASRREWLTDTQYF
>-|TRBJ1-2|TRBV30
CAWSVAIGSKGGYTF
>-|TRBJ2-2|TRBV6-1
CASRDSYTGELFF
>-|TRBJ1-1|TRBV29-1
CSVLGWGWETEAFF
>TRBD2|TRBJ2-1|TRBV6-1
CASSARLAGGAYNEQFF
>-|TRBJ1-4|TRBV19
CASSTRVANEKLFF
>TRBD2|TRBJ2-1|TRBV4-1
CASSPRPLALAGEVNEQFF
>-|TRBJ2-3|TRBV5-1
CASAQQGLNADTQYF
>-|TRBJ2-5|TRBV11-3
CASSPYDSEETQYF
>-|TRBJ2-1|TRBV21-1
CASSSRRGPSYNEQFF
>-|TRBJ2-7|TRBV5-4
CASSFTSSYEQYF
>-|TRBJ2-1|TRBV30
CAWSVATGHRVFVYNEQFF
>-|TRBJ1-4|TRBV15
CATSRAGLNEKLFF
>-|TRBJ2-3|TRBV19
CASSGASTDTQYF
>TRBD2|TRBJ2-7|TRBV6-5
CASSQTSGSSYEQYF
>-|TRBJ1-1|TRBV7-9
CASSLPGTF
>TRBD2|TRBJ2-1|TRBV9
CASTGLAGGRGWGSYNEQFF